Detailed here is one T cell receptor beta chain. Trimming shortened V by 1 base and J by 4 bases, and 12 bases separated the two germline ends. Germline-derived CDR1 and CDR2 are SGHRS and YFSETQ. This CDR3 spans 15 amino acids. Time point here: peripheral blood 6 weeks after treatment start. These data come from a study of PD-L1 blockade in urothelial cancer. Profiling relied on immunoSEQ multiplex PCR, and the TCRdb table lists in-frame clones only, not all of them. The sample shows about 29,000 clones, 80% to 90% of them seen only once. The sequencing here drew on PBMCs, taken around atezolizumab (anti-PD-L1) treatment. The chain has TRBV5-1 and TRBJ1-5; possible D gene TRBD1, 6 bases. The receptor was derived from a man aged 70 or older with urothelial cancer. The CDR3 protein is CASSLSGDGNQPQHF. In DNA, the CDR3 is TGCGCCAGCAGCTTGTCAGGGGATGGGAATCAGCCCCAGCATTTT.